The 9 T cell receptor beta chains given below trace back to one sample, sequenced in a study of control samples from healthy donors and cancer patients. Generated by immunoSEQ multiplex PCR, the TCRdb table keeps only in-frame clones and is missing some. The repertoire holds 130,000 to 150,000 clones, with approximately 92% as singletons. What was sequenced was blood. These TCRs come from a man aged 25-45 years in good health.

This clone came up once. CDR3 region: CASSASTGLVDEQYF. DNA for the CDR3: TGTGCCAGCAGCGCGAGCACCGGACTGGTCGACGAGCAGTACTTC. This sequence joins TRBV9 and TRBJ2-7; the D gene is possibly TRBD2 (5 bases). The CDR3 contains 15 residues. V was cut by 3 bases and J by 5 bases, with 18 bases left in between. Germline CDR1 reads SGDLS; CDR2 reads YYNGEE.

The chain employs TRBV19 and TRBJ2-3, with D tentatively TRBD2 (6 bases). This CDR3 has 17 residues. The germline V gene has CDR1 LNHDA and CDR2 SQIVND (reference sequence). Trimming took off 5 bases at V and 0 bases at J, with 18 bases between the two ends. CDR3 residues: CASSPSGTSLSTDTQYF. The CDR3 DNA is TGTGCCAGTAGTCCCTCCGGGACTTCCCTAAGCACAGATACGCAGTATTTT.

The rearrangement links TRBV5-6 to TRBJ2-1, with D possibly matching TRBD1 (7 bases). With 1 base removed from V and 7 bases from J, the gap between germline ends came to 15 bases. The CDR3 is 15 residues long. Germline-derived CDR1 and CDR2 are SGHDT and YYEEEE. CDR3 sequence (DNA): TGTGCCAGCAGCTTGTTTCCAGCAGGGGGGAATGAGCAGTTCTTC. Its protein product is CASSLFPAGGNEQFF.

The rearrangement links TRBV11-2 to TRBJ2-7; 9 bases map to TRBD1. J lost 4 bases, V lost 6 bases, and 22 bases had no gene match. CDR3 length: 19 residues. Germline CDR1 and CDR2: SGHAT and FQNNGV. Written as DNA, the CDR3 is TGTGCCAGCAGTCAACCGGGACAGGGACGAGGGGGGGGCCAATACGAGCAGTACTTC. Encoded protein: CASSQPGQGRGGGQYEQYF.

The chain combines TRBV5-1 with TRBJ1-1; TRBD1 matches at 7 bases. The CDR3 sequence is 14 residues long. J gave up 1 base and V 4 bases, and 4 bases lay outside the gene matches. The V gene's germline CDR1 is SGHRS and CDR2 YFSETQ. The CDR3 bases are TGCGCCAGCAGCCTTAGGGGGCAGAACACTGAAGCTTTCTTT. It specifies CASSLRGQNTEAFF.

CDR3 in DNA: TGCGCCAGCAGTAGCGACAGGGCTAAACCGATGAACACTGAAGCTTTCTTT. This encodes CASSSDRAKPMNTEAFF. The chain couples TRBV10-2 to TRBJ1-1; the match to TRBD1 covers 7 bases. V was pared by 5 bases and J by 0 bases, with 12 bases of the junction left unmatched. Germline lookup yields CDR1 WSHSY and CDR2 SAAADI. The CDR3 sequence is 17 residues long.

The chain is built from TRBV11-2 and TRBJ2-7, with D perhaps matching TRBD1 (6 bases). The germline V gene has CDR1 SGHAT and CDR2 FQNNGV. The CDR3 sequence is 16 residues long. Trimming cost V 5 bases and J 2 bases, with 19 bases left between them. CDR3 protein: CASSGSVGRTAYEQYF. DNA of the CDR3: TGTGCCAGCAGCGGCAGCGTGGGCAGGACAGCCTACGAGCAGTACTTC.

The chain has TRBV5-8 and TRBJ1-2; possibly TRBD1 for D (5 bases). From germline, CDR1 is SGHTS and CDR2 YDEGEE. This CDR3 is built from 14 residues. V dropped 4 bases and J dropped 0 bases, with 10 bases sitting between them. The CDR3 nucleotides read TGTGCCAGCAGCGGGACCATAGCTAACTATGGCTACACCTTC. Translated: CASSGTIANYGYTF.

The CDR3 nucleotides are TGTGCCTGTCTGGTGAACAACTATGGCTACACCTTC. Translation: CACLVNNYGYTF. The chain has TRBV30 and TRBJ1-2; the D is unclear. CDR3 length: 12 amino acids. The ends were cut back, 6 bases at V and 2 bases at J, with 10 bases in the middle. Germline loops: CDR1 GTSNPN, CDR2 SVGIG (reference sequence).